The present T cell receptor beta chain was sequenced within a study of cytotoxic CD8 clonotypes in ibrutinib-treated CLL (dated by TCRdb to about 2021). Turning to the overall study: The cohort was composed of roughly ten relapsed/refractory and 15 treatment-naive patients; IGHV unmutated status was identified in roughly 17 patients. Responses were partial in about 25 patients and complete in 2; after median 68 months follow-up, roughly 14 stayed in remission and approximately twelve progressed. Response samples were obtained after a median of approximately twelve months of treatment, with a range of about 6 to 36 months. Samples averaged roughly 260,000 productive templates and 90,000 to 95,000 productive rearrangements. Longitudinal samples were available for about 30% of the roughly 86 trial participants. Cryopreserved peripheral blood mononuclear cells were collected at three points: before therapy, at response, and at either sustained remission or disease progression. Patients were still on ibrutinib when every remission and progressive disease sample was collected. Points the paper makes about the study in general: At baseline, clonality was higher than in age-matched healthy donors and showed a strong correlation with circulating CD8+ T-cell counts. Public clonotypes were rare and either shrank or stayed stable during treatment, and the rise in clonality at ibrutinib response reflected expansion of private clonotypes. Clonality increased at ibrutinib response, stayed stable in sustained remission, and fell back toward baseline at progression. Sampling times were not matched between sustained-remission and progressing patients, and lymph node repertoires were not studied.

CDR1 is given as SGDLS and CDR2 as YYNGEE, both from the germline V gene. Germline trimming amounts to 4 bases on V and 0 bases on J, with 6 as the count of junction bases outside the gene matches. There are 15 amino acids in the CDR3, from cysteine to phenylalanine inclusive. The DNA shown is the 45-base CDR3, in frame from base 1. The sample's time point label, in plain terms: about 11 months on ibrutinib. For TCR beta library preparation, roughly 2 micrograms of genomic DNA were extracted from the cryopreserved PBMCs. Longitudinal blood samples from CLL patients on ibrutinib monotherapy underwent high-throughput TCR beta sequencing. Patients were enrolled in a phase 2 open-label single-center ibrutinib monotherapy trial. Note on this clone: The antigen it recognizes is unknown. The sample holds no much larger clone one base away, and base qualities are not on file.

The goal of deep resolution MiSeq sequencing was a depth between 1 in 1 million and 1 in 200,000 T cells, and coverage averaged 10x per clonotype. The immunoSEQ hsTCRB Kit was used to generate TCR beta libraries. As for the authors' bioinformatics: The data were analyzed with ImmunoSEQ Analyzer and ImmunoSEQ Data Assistant, and V, D and J gene assignments followed IMGT definitions. Clonality was computed as one minus normalized Shannon entropy of productive rearrangement frequencies, ranging from 0 to 1. Only overrepresented clonotypes making up at least 0.05% of the repertoire of each patient were included in the public clonotype analysis. About a dozen repertoires from age-matched healthy donors, obtained from immuneACCESS, served as clonality controls. TCRdb limited this immuneACCESS table to in-frame rearrangements with V and J called. A share of clones is missing; checked studies link under half to unresolved V genes, and the rest is unexplained. D and trimming were read from the DNA, whereas the V and J calls and clone size are those reported in that table. This sample has about 200,000 clones in its table, and 65% to 80% of those were observed once. The top ten clonotypes cover about 6.4% of the sample.

This clonotype originated in a human donor with chronic lymphocytic leukemia. The sequence joins TRBV9 to TRBJ1-1, with 7 bases in between that match TRBD1. The sample here was PBMCs, taken after 12 months of ibrutinib treatment. CDR3 reads: CASSPTDRMNTEAFF. Read as DNA, the sequence is TGTGCCAGCAGCCCGACGGACAGGATGAACACTGAAGCTTTCTTT.